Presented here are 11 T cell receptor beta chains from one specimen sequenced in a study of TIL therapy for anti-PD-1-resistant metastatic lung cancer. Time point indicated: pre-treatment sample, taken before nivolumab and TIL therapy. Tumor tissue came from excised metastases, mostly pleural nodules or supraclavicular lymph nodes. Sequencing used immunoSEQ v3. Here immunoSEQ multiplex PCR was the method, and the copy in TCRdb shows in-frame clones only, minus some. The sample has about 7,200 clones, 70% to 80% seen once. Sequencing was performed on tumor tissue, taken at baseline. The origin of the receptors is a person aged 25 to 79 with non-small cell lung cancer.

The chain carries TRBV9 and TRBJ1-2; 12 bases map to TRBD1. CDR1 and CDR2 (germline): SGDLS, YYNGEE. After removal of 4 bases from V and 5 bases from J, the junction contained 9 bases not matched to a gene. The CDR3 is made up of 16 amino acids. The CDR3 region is CASSPGGQGARYGYTF. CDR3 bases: TGTGCCAGCAGCCCGGGGGGACAGGGGGCGCGGTATGGCTACACCTTC.

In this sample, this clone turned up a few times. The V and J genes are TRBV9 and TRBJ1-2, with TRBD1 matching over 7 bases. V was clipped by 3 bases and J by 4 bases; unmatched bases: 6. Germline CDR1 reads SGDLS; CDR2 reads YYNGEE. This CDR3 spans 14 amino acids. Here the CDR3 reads CASSGGQKFYGYTF. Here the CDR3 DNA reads TGTGCCAGCAGCGGGGGACAGAAATTCTATGGCTACACCTTC. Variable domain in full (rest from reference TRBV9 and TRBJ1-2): DSGVTQTPKHLITATGQRVTLRCSPRSGDLSVYWYQQSLDQGLQFLIQYYNGEERAKGNILERFSAQQFPDLHSELNLSSLELGDSALYFCASSGGQKFYGYTFGSGTRLTVV.

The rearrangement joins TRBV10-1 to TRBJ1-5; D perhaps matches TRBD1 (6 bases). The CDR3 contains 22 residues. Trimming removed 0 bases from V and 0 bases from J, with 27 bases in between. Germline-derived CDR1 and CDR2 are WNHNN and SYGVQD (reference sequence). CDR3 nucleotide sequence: TGCGCCAGCAGTGAGTCGACAGGAGGAGCCCCCTCGATGGATATTAGCAATCAGCCCCAGCATTTT. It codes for CASSESTGGAPSMDISNQPQHF.

The CDR3 DNA reads TGCGCCAGCAGCTGGGGACAGACTGAAAGCACCTTC. Its protein is CASSWGQTESTF. V is TRBV5-1 and J is TRBJ1-2, with 7 nucleotides matching TRBD1. Per the germline V gene, CDR1 is SGHRS and CDR2 is YFSETQ. CDR3 length: 12 amino acids. The junction had 9 bases not matched to a gene; V was cut back by 3 bases and J by 13 bases.

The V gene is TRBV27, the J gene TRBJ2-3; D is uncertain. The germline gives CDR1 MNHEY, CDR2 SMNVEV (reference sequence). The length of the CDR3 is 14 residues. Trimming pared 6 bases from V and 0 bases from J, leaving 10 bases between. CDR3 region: CASRGYSSTDTQYF. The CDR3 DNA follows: TGTGCCAGCAGGGGTTACAGCAGCACAGATACGCAGTATTTT.

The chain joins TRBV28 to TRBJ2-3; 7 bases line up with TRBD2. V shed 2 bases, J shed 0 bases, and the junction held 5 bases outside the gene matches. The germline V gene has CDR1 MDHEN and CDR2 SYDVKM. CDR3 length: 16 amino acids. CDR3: CASSLLSGGSTDTQYF. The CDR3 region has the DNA TGTGCCAGCAGTTTACTATCGGGAGGTAGCACAGATACGCAGTATTTT.

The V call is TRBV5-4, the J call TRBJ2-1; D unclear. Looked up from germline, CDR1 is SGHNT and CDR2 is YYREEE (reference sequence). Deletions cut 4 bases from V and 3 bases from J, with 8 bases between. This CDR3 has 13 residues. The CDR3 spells CASSLEHYNEQFF. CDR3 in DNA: TGTGCCAGCAGCCTGGAACACTACAATGAGCAGTTCTTC.

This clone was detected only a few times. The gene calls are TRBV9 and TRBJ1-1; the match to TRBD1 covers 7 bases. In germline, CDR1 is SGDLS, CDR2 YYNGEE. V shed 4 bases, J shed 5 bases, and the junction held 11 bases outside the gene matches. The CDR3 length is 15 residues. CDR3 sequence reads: CASSPTGLGRTEAFF. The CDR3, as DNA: TGTGCCAGCAGCCCGACAGGGTTGGGGAGGACTGAAGCTTTCTTT.

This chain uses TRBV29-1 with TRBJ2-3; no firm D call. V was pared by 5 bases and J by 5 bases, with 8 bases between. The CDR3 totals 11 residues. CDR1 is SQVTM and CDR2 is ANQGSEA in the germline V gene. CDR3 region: CSVIPRDTQYF. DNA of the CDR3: TGCAGCGTTATTCCACGAGATACGCAGTATTTT.

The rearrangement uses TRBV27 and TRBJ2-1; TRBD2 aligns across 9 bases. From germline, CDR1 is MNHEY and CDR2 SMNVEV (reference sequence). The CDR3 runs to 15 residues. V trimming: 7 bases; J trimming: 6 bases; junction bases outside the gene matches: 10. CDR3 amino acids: CASTLGGGAFNEQFF. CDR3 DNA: TGTGCCAGCACCCTCGGCGGGGGGGCCTTCAATGAGCAGTTCTTC.

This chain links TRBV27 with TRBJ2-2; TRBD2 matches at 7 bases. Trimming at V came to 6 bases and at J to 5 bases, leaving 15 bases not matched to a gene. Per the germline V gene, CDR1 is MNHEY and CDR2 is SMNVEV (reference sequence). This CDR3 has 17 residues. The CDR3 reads CASSPPSGGVGTGELFF. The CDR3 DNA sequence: TGTGCCAGCAGCCCCCCATCTGGGGGGGTAGGTACCGGGGAGCTGTTTTTT.